The 32 T cell receptor beta chains listed next were all sequenced from one sample in a study of graft-versus-host responses after intestinal transplantation. Their target antigens are unknown. Some clones are missing from TCRdb's copy, which holds only in-frame ones; the method was immunoSEQ multiplex PCR. The sample carries roughly 93,000 clones, 85% to 95% recorded once. Sequenced here: unstimulated CD8+ T cells sorted from spleen or lymph node cells, sampled before transplant. The receptor set was obtained from a human donor who was the organ donor for an intestinal transplant.

The chain is built from TRBV4-1 and TRBJ2-7; TRBD2 matches 11 bases. Germline values: CDR1 MGHRA, CDR2 YSYEKL. V dropped 0 bases and J dropped 4; count of bases not matched to a gene: 2. The length of the CDR3 is 15 residues. CDR3 region: CASSQELAGGYEQYF. CDR3 bases: TGCGCCAGCAGCCAAGAGCTAGCGGGGGGTTACGAGCAGTACTTC.

V is TRBV7-2 and J is TRBJ2-7; D is unclear. The CDR3 loop spans 12 amino acids. Germline values: CDR1 SGHTA, CDR2 FQGNSA. V was pared by 1 base and J by 2 bases, with 3 bases between. The CDR3 region is CASSLDTYEQYF. CDR3 in DNA: TGTGCCAGCAGCTTAGACACCTACGAGCAGTACTTC.

This clone was detected once. This sequence joins TRBV6-5 and TRBJ2-5; D gene unclear. The end of the DNA fits TRBJ2-7 better, so the J call may be wrong. The V gene's germline CDR1 is MNHEY and CDR2 SVGAGI. The CDR3 covers 14 residues. CDR3: CASSYSISFYEQYF. In DNA form, the CDR3 reads TGTGCCAGCAGTTACTCGATTTCTTTCTACGAGCAGTACTTC.

J is TRBJ1-2 and V is TRBV27, with 10 nucleotides matching TRBD1. J lost 0 bases, V lost 1 base, and 8 bases had no gene match. There are 18 residues in the CDR3. The V gene's germline CDR1 is MNHEY and CDR2 SMNVEV (reference sequence). The CDR3 DNA reads as TGTGCCAGCAGTTTATACGGGGACAGGGGACTTCCTAACTATGGCTACACCTTC. It specifies CASSLYGDRGLPNYGYTF.

This chain links TRBV15 with TRBJ1-1; the D gene is possibly TRBD1 (5 bases). The CDR3 sequence is 13 residues long. With 1 base removed from V and 11 bases from J, the gap between germline ends came to 14 bases. CDR1 and CDR2 from the germline V gene are LNHNV and YYDKDF (reference sequence). CDR3 amino acids: CATSRGGHLVAFF. CDR3 coding DNA: TGTGCCACCAGCAGAGGGGGCCATTTGGTGGCTTTCTTT.

The chain employs TRBV5-1 and TRBJ1-1; unclear D gene. Germline CDR1 reads SGHRS; CDR2 reads YFSETQ. The CDR3 has 15 amino acids. V dropped 2 bases and J dropped 1 base, with 12 bases sitting between them. The CDR3 is CASSFGREANTEAFF. The CDR3 DNA is TGCGCCAGCAGCTTCGGGAGGGAGGCGAACACTGAAGCTTTCTTT. The variable domain in full, with the rest retrieved from reference TRBV5-1 and TRBJ1-1, is KAGVTQTPRYLIKTRGQQVTLSCSPISGHRSVSWYQQTPGQGLQFLFEYFSETQRNKGNFPGRFSGRQFSNSRSEMNVSTLELGDSALYLCASSFGREANTEAFFGQGTRLTVV.

This clone came up a few times. This chain joins TRBV6-6 and TRBJ1-4, with D perhaps TRBD1 (6 bases). Trimming removed 6 bases at V and 7 bases at J, with 15 bases between. The CDR3 is made up of 14 amino acids. Germline CDR1 MNHNY, CDR2 SVGAGI (reference sequence). In DNA, the CDR3 is TGTGCCAGCAGCCCGACAGGAGCAAGTGAAAAACTGTTTTTT. Translating gives CASSPTGASEKLFF.

The chain uses TRBV6-6 and TRBJ2-3; D is ambiguous. V was trimmed by 0 bases and J by 3 bases, leaving 13 bases between them. The CDR3 runs to 16 residues. CDR1 is MNHNY and CDR2 is SVGAGI in the germline V gene (reference sequence). CDR3 loop: CASSYSPGSRTDTQYF. CDR3 bases: TGTGCCAGCAGTTACTCTCCGGGTTCCCGTACAGATACGCAGTATTTT.

V and J are TRBV30 and TRBJ2-2; D not resolved. The V and J ends lost 4 bases and 4 bases respectively, with 13 bases between them. From germline, CDR1 is GTSNPN and CDR2 SVGIG (reference sequence). This CDR3 is 14 amino acids long. The CDR3 DNA sequence: TGTGCCTGGACTGTCTACGGTATCACCGGGGAGCTGTTTTTT. Amino acid sequence: CAWTVYGITGELFF.

The CDR3 protein is CASSGGDRNYGYTF. CDR3 nucleotides: TGTGCCAGCAGCGGAGGGGACAGAAACTATGGCTACACCTTC. The gene calls are TRBV7-9 and TRBJ1-2, with 7 bases aligning to TRBD1. The germline CDR1 and CDR2 sequences are SEHNR and FQNEAQ (reference sequence). J gave up 2 bases and V 5 bases, and 5 bases lay outside the gene matches. The CDR3 spans 14 residues.

The chain is built from TRBV4-2 and TRBJ2-3; tentative D call: TRBD2 (6 bases). The length of the CDR3 is 16 residues. Germline values: CDR1 LGHNA, CDR2 YNFKEQ. Trimming pared 2 bases from V and 2 bases from J, leaving 14 bases between. The CDR3 sequence: CASSQILALPTDTQYF. CDR3 sequence (DNA): TGTGCCAGCAGCCAAATACTAGCCCTACCCACAGATACGCAGTATTTT.

This chain uses TRBV25-1 with TRBJ1-1; D call uncertain. CDR1 is MGHDK, CDR2 SYGVNS, per germline. The V and J ends lost 8 bases and 4 bases respectively, with 11 bases between them. The CDR3 loop spans 12 amino acids. CDR3 protein: CASSAVGTEAFF. The CDR3, as DNA: TGTGCCAGCTCGGCGGTCGGCACTGAAGCTTTCTTT.

The CDR3 nucleotides read TGTGCCAGCAGCCCAGCCAGGACAGGTTACAATGAGCAGTTCTTC. It specifies CASSPARTGYNEQFF. The V gene is TRBV7-9, the J gene TRBJ2-1; 7 bases map to TRBD1. Germline-derived CDR1 and CDR2 are SEHNR and FQNEAQ (reference sequence). The CDR3 length is 15 residues. V lost 5 bases to trimming and J lost 4 bases; unmatched junction nucleotides: 8.

The gene calls are TRBV27 and TRBJ1-2; D remains ambiguous. Germline CDR1 reads MNHEY; CDR2 reads SMNVEV (reference sequence). V lost 6 bases and J 5 bases, leaving 16 bases between the germline ends. The CDR3 totals 14 residues. The CDR3 loop is CASSPGGGSYGYTF. The CDR3, as DNA: TGTGCCAGCAGCCCAGGAGGAGGATCTTATGGCTACACCTTC.

V gene TRBV13 combines with J gene TRBJ2-2; perhaps TRBD2 as D (5 bases). Germline CDR1 and CDR2: PRHDT and FYEKMQ (reference sequence). V lost 4 bases to trimming and J lost 4 bases, with 13 bases between them. The CDR3 spans 15 residues. CDR3 in DNA: TGTGCCAGCAGCTCCCCGGAGGAACCCACCGGGGAGCTGTTTTTT. It translates to CASSSPEEPTGELFF.

V gene TRBV29-1 combines with J gene TRBJ2-7; 11 bases align to TRBD2. Germline V gene data show CDR1 as SQVTM and CDR2 as ANQGSEA. This CDR3 region has 16 residues. The ends lost 6 bases at V and 6 bases at J; junction bases unmatched: 16. The CDR3, as DNA: TGCAGCGTCCCAATGGTACTAGCGGGGGACCCCTGCGAGCAGTACTTC. Translated, it gives CSVPMVLAGDPCEQYF.

CDR3 amino acids: CASSLAQQETQYF. CDR3 in DNA: TGTGCCAGCAGCTTAGCACAGCAAGAGACCCAGTACTTC. The chain joins TRBV7-9 to TRBJ2-5; D gene ambiguous. V was shortened by 0 bases and J by 2 bases, with 4 bases between the two germline ends. Germline V lookup: CDR1 SEHNR, CDR2 FQNEAQ (reference sequence). The CDR3 is 13 residues long.

This clone was recorded only once. The J gene is TRBJ1-6, the V gene TRBV2; the D gene is possibly TRBD1 (6 bases). The CDR3 contains 13 residues. Germline V gives CDR1 SNHLY, CDR2 FYNNEI. V lost 8 bases and J lost 4, with 9 bases in between. CDR3 bases: TGTGCCAGCGGACAGCCTTATAATTCACCCCTCCACTTT. This sequence encodes CASGQPYNSPLHF. Together with reference TRBV2 and TRBJ1-6, the CDR3 gives the full variable domain: EPEVTQTPSHQVTQMGQEVILRCVPISNHLYFYWYRQILGQKVEFLVSFYNNEISEKSEIFDDQFSVERPDGSNFTLKIRSTKLEDSAMYFCASGQPYNSPLHFGNGTRLTVT.

As concerns this clone: The same CDR3 can be traced to other DNA sequences in this sample. The V and J genes are TRBV4-2 and TRBJ2-7; TRBD2 aligns across 8 bases. Trimming cost V 3 bases and J 0 bases; bases outside gene matches: 4. The germline V gene encodes CDR1 LGHNA and CDR2 YNFKEQ. The CDR3 sequence is 15 residues long. The DNA of the CDR3 is TGTGCCAGCAGCCACCGACTAGCGAGCTCCTACGAGCAGTACTTC. As protein: CASSHRLASSYEQYF.

This chain joins TRBV27 and TRBJ2-7; D gene uncertain. This CDR3 spans 11 amino acids. Germline V gives CDR1 MNHEY, CDR2 SMNVEV (reference sequence). V lost 6 bases to trimming and J lost 4 bases, with 7 bases between them. In nucleotides, the CDR3 is TGTGCCAGCAGGAGTTGGTACGAGCAGTACTTC. This encodes CASRSWYEQYF.

The genes are TRBV27 and TRBJ2-3, with 8 bases matching TRBD1. V dropped 4 bases and J dropped 2; count of bases not matched to a gene: 5. This CDR3 is 15 amino acids long. Germline CDR1 is MNHEY and CDR2 is SMNVEV (reference sequence). The CDR3 DNA is TGTGCCAGCAGTTCATACAGGGGGGCCACAGATACGCAGTATTTT. Translated: CASSSYRGATDTQYF.

This chain uses TRBV9 with TRBJ2-3; 11 nucleotides line up with TRBD1. The CDR3 is 17 amino acids. The ends lost 4 bases at V and 3 bases at J; junction bases unmatched: 10. Germline CDR1 is SGDLS and CDR2 is YYNGEE. The chain's CDR3 is CASSPSGTGGWTDTQYF. The DNA for the CDR3 is TGTGCCAGCAGCCCATCCGGGACAGGGGGGTGGACAGATACGCAGTATTTT.

V and J are TRBV19 and TRBJ1-2; D possibly corresponds to TRBD1 (5 bases). V gave up 5 bases and J gave up 8 bases, with 18 bases separating them. Germline V gene sequence: CDR1 LNHDA, CDR2 SQIVND (reference sequence). The CDR3 loop spans 14 amino acids. CDR3 nucleotides: TGTGCCAGTAGTGTTGTTGGGGCAGGGCAAGGCTACACCTTC. Amino acids: CASSVVGAGQGYTF.

CDR3 region: CASSSLLAGGPRGETQYF. CDR3 bases: TGCGCCAGCAGCTCCCTCCTAGCGGGGGGGCCTCGGGGAGAGACCCAGTACTTC. The rearrangement links TRBV5-1 to TRBJ2-5; 12 bases fit TRBD2. The V segment lost 3 bases and the J segment 4 bases; nucleotides outside the gene matches: 13. This CDR3 region has 18 residues. The germline CDR1 and CDR2 sequences are SGHRS and YFSETQ.

This clone has a handful of counts. CDR3 sequence: CASNPPRGSQVEKLFF. The CDR3 region has the DNA TGCGCCAGCAATCCTCCGCGAGGGAGCCAGGTCGAAAAACTGTTTTTT. The J gene is TRBJ1-4, the V gene TRBV23-1; no clear D. TRBV23-1 is sorted into the ORF group, with uncertain function. Trimming left V 7 bases short and J 8 bases short, with 23 bases between. The CDR3 sequence is 16 residues long.

This chain links TRBV7-2 with TRBJ2-7; tentatively, D is TRBD2 (6 bases). CDR3 size: 14 residues. In germline, CDR1 is SGHTA, CDR2 FQGNSA. The V and J ends lost 1 base and 3 bases respectively, with 10 bases between them. The CDR3 nucleotides read TGTGCCAGCAGCTTAGTGGCGGGGAACTACGAGCAGTACTTC. Translation: CASSLVAGNYEQYF. Complete variable domain (other parts from reference TRBV7-2 and TRBJ2-7): GAGVSQSPSNKVTEKGKDVELRCDPISGHTALYWYRQSLGQGLEFLIYFQGNSAPDKSGLPSDRFSAERTGGSVSTLTIQRTQQEDSAVYLCASSLVAGNYEQYFGPGTRLTVT.

This clone was picked up one time. This chain connects TRBV2 to TRBJ2-7; possibly TRBD2 for D (6 bases). CDR3 length: 10 residues. CDR1 is SNHLY and CDR2 is FYNNEI in the germline V gene. V lost 9 bases, J lost 9 bases, and 12 bases lay in between. The CDR3 is CASEGGRQYF. DNA for the CDR3: TGTGCCAGTGAAGGAGGGCGGCAGTACTTC.

The chain carries TRBV7-2 and TRBJ2-7, with TRBD2 identical over 10 bases. Looked up from germline, CDR1 is SGHTA and CDR2 is FQGNSA. This CDR3 region has 13 residues. V dropped 5 bases and J dropped 6; count of bases not matched to a gene: 4. CDR3 nucleotide sequence: TGTGCCAGCAGCGCCAGCGGGGGGGGCGAGCAGTACTTC. Amino acids: CASSASGGGEQYF.

The CDR3 DNA is TGTGCCAGTAGCTCGCGGGGGGGATCCTACGAGCAGTACTTC. This encodes CASSSRGGSYEQYF. The rearrangement uses TRBV19 and TRBJ2-7, with 9 positions matching TRBD2. Germline V gene lookup returns CDR1 LNHDA and CDR2 SQIVND (reference sequence). The V segment lost 6 bases and the J segment 1 base; nucleotides outside the gene matches: 4. The CDR3 sequence is 14 residues long.

The chain joins TRBV27 to TRBJ2-3; no firm D call. V was trimmed by 0 bases and J by 2 bases, leaving 3 bases between them. Germline CDR1 reads MNHEY; CDR2 reads SMNVEV (reference sequence). The CDR3 has 13 residues. In DNA form, the CDR3 reads TGTGCCAGCAGTTTATCCCTCACAGATACGCAGTATTTT. This gives the protein CASSLSLTDTQYF.

This chain links TRBV9 with TRBJ2-7, with 10 bases fitting TRBD2. Unmatched junction bases numbered 6, after V lost 5 bases and J lost 1 base. CDR1 SGDLS and CDR2 YYNGEE come from the germline V gene. The CDR3 is made up of 15 amino acids. The CDR3 DNA is TGTGCCAGCAGTGCTAGCGGGGGACCTTCCTACGAGCAGTACTTC. Encoded protein: CASSASGGPSYEQYF.

V gene TRBV13 combines with J gene TRBJ2-5, with TRBD2 identical over 13 bases. Trimming cost V 10 bases and J 5 bases; bases outside gene matches: 10. The length of the CDR3 is 15 residues. CDR1 is PRHDT, CDR2 FYEKMQ, per germline (reference sequence). This chain's CDR3 is CATAQTSGGLETQYF. CDR3 DNA: TGTGCCACCGCCCAGACTAGCGGGGGGTTGGAGACCCAGTACTTC.